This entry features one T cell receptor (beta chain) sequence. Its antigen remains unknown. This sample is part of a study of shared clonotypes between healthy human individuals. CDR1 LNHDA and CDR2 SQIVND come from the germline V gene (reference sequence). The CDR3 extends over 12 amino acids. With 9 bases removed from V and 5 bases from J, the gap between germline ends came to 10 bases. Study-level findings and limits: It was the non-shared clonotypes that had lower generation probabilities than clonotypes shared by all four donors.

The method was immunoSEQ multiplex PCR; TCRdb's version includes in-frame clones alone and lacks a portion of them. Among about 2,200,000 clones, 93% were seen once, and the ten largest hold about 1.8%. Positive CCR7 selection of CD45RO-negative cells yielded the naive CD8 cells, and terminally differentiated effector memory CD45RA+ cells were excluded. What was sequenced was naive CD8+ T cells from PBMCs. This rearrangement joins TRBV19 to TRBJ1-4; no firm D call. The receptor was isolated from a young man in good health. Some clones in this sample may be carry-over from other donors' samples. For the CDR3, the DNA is TGTGCCAGCTACTTCAGGAATGAAAAACTGTTTTTT. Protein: CASYFRNEKLFF.